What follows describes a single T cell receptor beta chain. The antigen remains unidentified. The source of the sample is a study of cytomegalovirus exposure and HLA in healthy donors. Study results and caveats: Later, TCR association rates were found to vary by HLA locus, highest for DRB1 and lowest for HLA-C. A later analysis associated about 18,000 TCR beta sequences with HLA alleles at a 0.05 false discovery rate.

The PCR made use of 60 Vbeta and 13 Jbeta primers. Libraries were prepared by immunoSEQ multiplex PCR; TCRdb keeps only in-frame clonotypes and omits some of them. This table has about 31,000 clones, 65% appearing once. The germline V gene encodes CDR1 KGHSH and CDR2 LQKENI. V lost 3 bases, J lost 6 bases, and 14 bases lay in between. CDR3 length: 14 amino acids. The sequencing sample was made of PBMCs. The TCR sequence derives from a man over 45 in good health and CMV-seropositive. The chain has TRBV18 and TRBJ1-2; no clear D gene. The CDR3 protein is CASSPTRTSHGYTF. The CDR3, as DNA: TGTGCCAGCTCACCGACTCGTACGTCGCATGGCTACACCTTC.